This TCR beta chain originates from a study of identical twins. Study-wide findings and caveats: The degree of excess twin sharing was weaker in beta out-of-frame sequences. For out-of-frame alpha sequences shared by twins, low generation probability was in excess.

TCRdb ran MiXCR on the 5' RACE reads and lists one entry per CDR3 protein. The sample has roughly 540,000 distinct CDR3 sequences, less than 25% seen once. This clonotype was detected a few times. No antigen is known for it. With 2 bases removed from V and 2 bases from J, the gap between germline ends came to 15 bases. From germline, CDR1 is DFQATT and CDR2 SNEGSKA (reference sequence). The CDR3 extends over 15 amino acids. Another study also made use of these data, one on T cells expressing NK-cell markers. That report adds: A range of roughly 1.0-8% of CD8+ T cells consisted of dominant NKG2C+ clonotypes in a handful of donors.

The rearrangement uses TRBV20-1 and TRBJ1-1; a possible D gene is TRBD1 (5 bases). The clonotype was recovered from a woman in her late teens or twenties in good health. Sequences were obtained from CD4+ T cells sorted from blood. The CDR3 DNA sequence: TGCAGTGCTAGATTGCCGGGAGACAGAAACACTGAAGCTTTCTTT. This sequence encodes CSARLPGDRNTEAFF.